Shown below are 17 T cell receptor beta chains from a single sample sequenced in a study of blood T cell repertoires in COVID-19. Produced via immunoSEQ multiplex PCR; TCRdb's table is partial and in-frame only. The sample yields under 250,000 clones, around 83% seen once. Material: peripheral blood. Receptor source: a woman younger than 30 with acute or convalescent COVID-19.

A single count supports this clone. The chain couples TRBV24-1 to TRBJ1-5, with 7 positions matching TRBD1. The germline V gene has CDR1 KGHDR and CDR2 SFDVKD. The CDR3 runs 15 residues. The junction had 7 bases not matched to a gene; V was cut back by 4 bases and J by 5 bases. Here the CDR3 DNA reads TGTGCCACCAGTGACTCTGGCAGGGGGGATCAGCCCCAGCATTTT. Its translation is CATSDSGRGDQPQHF.

The chain links TRBV3-1 (or the pseudogene TRBV3-2) to TRBJ2-3; D not certain. This CDR3 is built from 15 residues. Germline CDR1 LGHDT, CDR2 YNNKEL (reference sequence). The V end was cut by 1 base, the J end by 3 bases, with 11 bases between. For the CDR3, the DNA is TGTGCCAGCAGCCAAGGTTCCGCGTGGACAGATACGCAGTATTTT. Translating it yields CASSQGSAWTDTQYF.

J is TRBJ1-3 and V is TRBV28; no reliable D call. Germline-derived CDR1 and CDR2 are MDHEN and SYDVKM. The CDR3 is made up of 13 amino acids. Trimming shortened V by 6 bases and J by 0 bases, and 6 bases separated the two germline ends. CDR3 DNA: TGTGCCAGCAGCCCGTCCTCTGGAAACACCATATATTTT. It translates to CASSPSSGNTIYF.

Only a few counts were recorded for this clone. This chain connects TRBV28 to TRBJ2-5; 7 nucleotides align to TRBD1. V was pared by 2 bases and J by 7 bases, with 7 bases of the junction left unmatched. Germline-derived CDR1 and CDR2 are MDHEN and SYDVKM. This CDR3 has 14 amino acids. CDR3 loop: CASSLGQVVLTQYF. The CDR3 DNA reads as TGTGCCAGCAGTTTAGGACAGGTTGTCTTGACCCAGTACTTC.

The chain employs TRBV24-1 and TRBJ2-7, with a tentative D call TRBD2 (6 bases). In germline, CDR1 is KGHDR, CDR2 SFDVKD. The length of the CDR3 is 10 residues. The CDR3: CGGGTYEQYF. CDR3 DNA: TGTGGTGGGGGGACCTACGAGCAGTACTTC.

The CDR3 nucleotides are TGTGCCAGCAGAACAGGGGGCCAAGAGACCCAGTACTTC. Amino acid sequence: CASRTGGQETQYF. The chain carries TRBV12-3 or TRBV12-4 and TRBJ2-5; 8 positions agree with TRBD1. The J segment lost 1 base and the V segment lost 6 bases, leaving 1 base of the junction unmatched. CDR3 length: 13 amino acids.

The V gene is TRBV28, the J gene TRBJ2-5; weak D call: TRBD1 (5 bases). Germline CDR1 reads MDHEN; CDR2 reads SYDVKM. The V end lost 3 bases, the J end lost 2 bases, and 10 bases lay between the germline ends. This CDR3 has 14 residues. CDR3 bases: TGTGCCAGCAGTTTGGCGACAGTTCAAGAGACCCAGTACTTC. Translating gives CASSLATVQETQYF.

The chain uses TRBV14 and TRBJ2-7, with 8 bases identical to TRBD1. Trimming cost V 3 bases and J 1 base; bases outside gene matches: 5. Germline V CDR1 and CDR2: SGHDN, FVKESK. This CDR3 comprises 15 residues. The CDR3 reads CASSQLDRGSYEQYF. In DNA, the CDR3 is TGTGCCAGCAGCCAGTTAGACAGGGGATCCTACGAGCAGTACTTC.

With regard to this clone: The junction departs from the called germline gene at one end, perhaps through a read error. The rearrangement links TRBV3-1 (or the pseudogene TRBV3-2) to TRBJ2-7; TRBD1 matches 10 bases. Germline V CDR1 and CDR2: LGHDT, YNNKEL (reference sequence). This CDR3 contains 13 residues. The CDR3 spells CASSYRDRGRVAF. CDR3 in DNA: TGTGCCAGCAGCTATCGGGACAGGGGAAGAGTGGCCTTC.

The gene calls are TRBV5-7 and TRBJ1-2; the D is unclear. TRBV5-7 is placed among ORFs of uncertain function. The CDR3 is 12 amino acids. The V gene lost 0 bases and the J gene lost 6 bases, with 6 bases spanning the gap. CDR3 in DNA: TGTGCCAGCAGCTTGGGCGAAAATGGCTACACCTTC. Amino acids: CASSLGENGYTF.

The chain has TRBV30 and TRBJ2-2; 10 bases align to TRBD2. The CDR3 is made up of 18 amino acids. The germline gives CDR1 GTSNPN, CDR2 SVGIG (reference sequence). Trimming cost V 4 bases and J 2 bases; bases outside gene matches: 13. DNA for the CDR3: TGTGCCTGGACCCGCGGACTAGCGGCGAGATACAACACCGGGGAGCTGTTTTTT. Amino acid sequence: CAWTRGLAARYNTGELFF.

The CDR3 sequence is CASTPEGLAVNPNTGELFF. CDR3 in DNA: TGTGCCAGCACCCCGGAGGGACTAGCGGTAAATCCGAACACCGGGGAGCTGTTTTTT. The chain recombines TRBV27 with TRBJ2-2, with 11 bases fitting TRBD2. The CDR3 is 19 amino acids. V gave up 7 bases and J gave up 0 bases; unmatched junction bases: 13. Germline V gene data show CDR1 as MNHEY and CDR2 as SMNVEV (reference sequence).

The gene calls are TRBV9 and TRBJ2-3; 12 bases map to TRBD2. The CDR3 consists of 17 residues. The J segment lost 2 bases and the V segment lost 0 bases, leaving 4 bases of the junction unmatched. Germline assignment: CDR1 SGDLS and CDR2 YYNGEE. The CDR3 DNA is TGTGCCAGCAGCGTAGCGGCTAGCGGGAGGGTCACAGATACGCAGTATTTT. Residues: CASSVAASGRVTDTQYF.

The V call is TRBV7-8, the J call TRBJ2-3; 9 bases are shared with TRBD1. Trimming at V came to 4 bases and at J to 14 bases, leaving 13 bases not matched to a gene. This CDR3 spans 14 amino acids. Germline V gene lookup returns CDR1 SGHVS and CDR2 FQNEAQ. The CDR3 loop reads CASSSIRDRVKGYF. The CDR3 DNA is TGTGCCAGCAGCTCGATCCGGGACAGGGTAAAAGGGTATTTT.

The V and J genes are TRBV2 and TRBJ2-5; 9 nucleotides align to TRBD1. The CDR3 sequence is 14 residues long. Germline values: CDR1 SNHLY, CDR2 FYNNEI. Germline trimming cut 6 bases from V and 1 base from J; bases unmatched to any gene: 3. In DNA form, the CDR3 reads TGTGCCAGCAGCCCGACAGGGGGCCAAGAGACCCAGTACTTC. It specifies CASSPTGGQETQYF.

This clone showed up just once. The V gene is TRBV13, the J gene TRBJ2-1; 10 bases fit TRBD2. The CDR3 consists of 16 residues. Germline-derived CDR1 and CDR2 are PRHDT and FYEKMQ (reference sequence). J gave up 4 bases and V 2 bases, and 5 bases lay outside the gene matches. CDR3 nucleotides: TGTGCCAGCAGCTTATTAGCGGGAGGCATTTACAATGAGCAGTTCTTC. It encodes CASSLLAGGIYNEQFF.

The rearrangement uses TRBV9 and TRBJ2-1, with 9 bases aligning to TRBD2. Germline V gives CDR1 SGDLS, CDR2 YYNGEE. The CDR3 is made up of 16 amino acids. Trimming took 0 bases from V and 5 from J; bases not matched to a gene: 6. The CDR3 DNA is TGTGCCAGCAGCGTAGCTGGCGGGAGGGGGAACAATGAGCAGTTCTTC. As protein: CASSVAGGRGNNEQFF.